The 24 T cell receptor beta chains presented below share a single source sample, sequenced in a study of T-cell memory formation after mild COVID-19. One entry per CDR3 protein, called by TCRdb with MiXCR from the 5' RACE reads. This sample has under 550,000 distinct CDR3 sequences, with around 17% found just once. Source material: PBMCs or a T cell subset sorted from them (not recorded which). Source of these receptors: a man between 18 and 35 years old who had mild COVID-19 (a few samples of this study predate the infection). Cell type and time point are not known.

This clonotype came up a few times. The V and J genes are TRBV7-2 and TRBJ2-2, with D possibly being TRBD1 (5 bases). The germline V and J ends were trimmed by 3 bases and 8 bases, with 13 bases remaining between them. There are 14 residues in the CDR3. The V gene's germline CDR1 is SGHTA and CDR2 FQGNSA. CDR3 sequence: CASSFGRVLGELFF. Written as DNA, the CDR3 is TGTGCCAGCAGCTTCGGCAGGGTCTTAGGGGAGCTGTTTTTT.

In its sample, this clonotype was seen many times. J is TRBJ2-7 and V is TRBV6-6, with D uncertain. Germline loops: CDR1 MNHNY, CDR2 SVGAGI (reference sequence). The CDR3 sequence is 11 residues long. Trimming shortened V by 2 bases and J by 12 bases, and 11 bases separated the two germline ends. The CDR3: CASSYGNSWYV. Here the CDR3 DNA reads TGTGCCAGCAGTTACGGGAACAGTTGGTACGTC.

This chain joins TRBV7-2 and TRBJ1-1, with TRBD1 matching over 7 bases. With V trimmed by 3 bases and J by 4 bases, 2 bases remained unmatched. The germline V gene has CDR1 SGHTA and CDR2 FQGNSA. The CDR3 is made up of 13 amino acids. The CDR3 protein is CASSFAGGTEAFF. The CDR3 nucleotides are TGTGCCAGCAGCTTTGCAGGGGGCACTGAAGCTTTCTTT. The full variable domain, its missing parts supplied by reference TRBV7-2 and TRBJ1-1, is GAGVSQSPSNKVTEKGKDVELRCDPISGHTALYWYRQSLGQGLEFLIYFQGNSAPDKSGLPSDRFSAERTGGSVSTLTIQRTQQEDSAVYLCASSFAGGTEAFFGQGTRLTVV.

This rearrangement joins TRBV5-1 to TRBJ1-2; D gene ambiguous. Germline CDR1 and CDR2: SGHRS and YFSETQ. Trimming took off 0 bases at V and 6 bases at J, with 9 bases between the two ends. The CDR3 runs 13 residues. CDR3 sequence: CASSLEQSNGYTF. The CDR3 coding sequence is TGCGCCAGCAGCTTGGAACAGTCCAATGGCTACACCTTC.

This clonotype has just a few counts. V is TRBV11-2 and J is TRBJ2-1; D unresolved. Germline loops: CDR1 SGHAT, CDR2 FQNNGV. CDR3 length: 14 amino acids. The V gene lost 0 bases and the J gene lost 7 bases, with 10 bases spanning the gap. The CDR3 DNA sequence: TGTGCCAGCAGCTTAGATTTCGGCGTTAATGAGCAGTTCTTC. Its translation is CASSLDFGVNEQFF. The entire variable domain, with the rest obtained from reference TRBV11-2 and TRBJ2-1, is as follows: EAGVAQSPRYKIIEKRQSVAFWCNPISGHATLYWYQQILGQGPKLLIQFQNNGVVDDSQLPKDRFSAERLKGVDSTLKIQPAKLEDSAVYLCASSLDFGVNEQFFGPGTRLTVL.

The V call is TRBV11-2, the J call TRBJ2-7, with TRBD1 matching 7 bases. CDR1 is SGHAT and CDR2 is FQNNGV in the germline V gene. Trimming cost V 6 bases and J 0 bases; bases outside gene matches: 8. The CDR3 consists of 15 residues. In nucleotides, the CDR3 is TGTGCCAGCAGGACGCCGGGACAGACCTCCTACGAGCAGTACTTC. Translating it yields CASRTPGQTSYEQYF.

The V call is TRBV28, the J call TRBJ2-3; a weak D match, TRBD2 (5 bases). There are 14 residues in the CDR3. Germline loops: CDR1 MDHEN, CDR2 SYDVKM. The V end lost 4 bases, the J end lost 2 bases, and 10 bases lay between the germline ends. The CDR3 sequence: CASSSPGYTDTQYF. DNA for the CDR3: TGTGCCAGCAGTTCCCCGGGGTACACAGATACGCAGTATTTT.

This clonotype has more than one count but fewer than ten. The chain combines TRBV5-1 with TRBJ2-5, with a possible D match to TRBD2 (6 bases). CDR1 and CDR2 (germline): SGHRS, YFSETQ. The CDR3 contains 13 residues. V was trimmed by 5 bases and J by 3 bases, leaving 11 bases between them. CDR3 nucleotide sequence: TGCGCCAGCAGGCGGGACTCCAAAGAGACCCAGTACTTC. It codes for CASRRDSKETQYF.

The genes are TRBV5-1 and TRBJ1-2, with D unclear. Trimming took 2 bases from V and 7 from J, leaving 18 bases between them. The CDR3 has 15 amino acids. CDR1 and CDR2 (germline): SGHRS, YFSETQ. CDR3 loop: CASSFDRDPFVGYTF. The CDR3 coding sequence is TGCGCCAGCAGCTTTGACCGGGATCCCTTTGTTGGCTACACCTTC.

This clonotype has only a few counts. The gene calls are TRBV7-9 and TRBJ1-2; D ambiguous. CDR3 length: 10 residues. The V end was cut by 5 bases, the J end by 8 bases, with 6 bases between. Germline V CDR1 and CDR2: SEHNR, FQNEAQ (reference sequence). The chain's CDR3 is CASSPGGYTF. For the CDR3, the DNA is TGTGCCAGCAGCCCTGGGGGCTACACCTTC.

This clonotype was detected ten times or more. The rearrangement uses TRBV12-3 or TRBV12-4 and TRBJ2-2; the D call may be TRBD1 or TRBD2 (5 bases each). Trimming removed 9 bases at V and 7 bases at J, with 18 bases between. This CDR3 is built from 14 residues. CDR3 DNA sequence: TGTGCCAGTGCTCGTGGGGGATCGGTCGGGGAGCTGTTTTTT. This encodes CASARGGSVGELFF.

This clonotype was counted once. The CDR3, as DNA: TGTGCCAGTCAAGCGGGGGAGCTAACAGATACGCAGTATTTT. Translation: CASQAGELTDTQYF. The chain is built from TRBV25-1 and TRBJ2-3; 8 bases fit TRBD2. Germline V gives CDR1 MGHDK, CDR2 SYGVNS. V shed 9 bases and J 3 bases; nucleotides not matched to a gene: 8. This CDR3 has 14 residues.

Points on this clonotype: Its ends do not fully match the called genes, so a read error is possible. The chain has TRBV7-2 and TRBJ1-3; D is ambiguous. This CDR3 has 15 residues. Germline V gene lookup returns CDR1 SGHTA and CDR2 FQGNSA. The chain's CDR3 is CASSQHYSSGNTIYF. The CDR3 DNA reads TGTGCAAGCAGCCAACACTACAGCTCTGGAAACACCATATATTTT.

A single count supports this clonotype. This sequence joins TRBV15 and TRBJ2-4; 10 bases are a match to TRBD2. The CDR3 runs 16 residues. V shed 1 base, J shed 7 bases, and the junction held 7 bases outside the gene matches. The V gene's germline CDR1 is LNHNV and CDR2 YYDKDF (reference sequence). CDR3 nucleotides: TGTGCCACCAGCAGAGTGGGTGGAGCGGGGGGGAACATTCAGTACTTC. This sequence encodes CATSRVGGAGGNIQYF.

This clonotype was recorded many times. The chain carries TRBV6-2 or TRBV6-3 and TRBJ1-2; D not certain. The CDR3 runs 14 residues. The germline V gene encodes CDR1 MNHEY and CDR2 SVGEGT. V lost 5 bases, J lost 1 base, and 11 bases lay in between. CDR3 coding DNA: TGTGCCAGCAGTACTCCGGGCGTTAACTATGGCTACACCTTC. Amino acid sequence: CASSTPGVNYGYTF.

The chain employs TRBV7-2 and TRBJ1-2; D possibly corresponds to TRBD1 (6 bases). This CDR3 is 16 amino acids long. Per the germline V gene, CDR1 is SGHTA and CDR2 is FQGNSA. Trimming left V 6 bases short and J 5 bases short, with 22 bases between. The CDR3 DNA sequence: TGTGCCAGCAGTCCCCACGCCCCGTACAGGGCTTATGGCTACACCTTC. Translated: CASSPHAPYRAYGYTF.

The chain has TRBV3-1 and TRBJ1-5; 7 bases match TRBD1. V was clipped by 5 bases and J by 6 bases; unmatched bases: 4. Germline V gene data show CDR1 as LGHDT and CDR2 as YNNKEL (reference sequence). The CDR3 consists of 13 residues. CDR3 DNA: TGTGCCAGCAGCAACAGGGGAGTTCAGCCCCAGCATTTT. Its translation: CASSNRGVQPQHF.

Many counts were recorded for this clonotype. The rearrangement joins TRBV4-2 to TRBJ1-5; no clear D gene. Germline CDR1 and CDR2: LGHNA and YNFKEQ. The CDR3 spans 15 residues. V dropped 4 bases and J dropped 4 bases, with 14 bases sitting between them. The CDR3 DNA sequence: TGTGCCAGCAGCCGGATAGACGGCCCAAATCAGCCCCAGCATTTT. Translated, it gives CASSRIDGPNQPQHF.

V usage is TRBV6-1 and J usage is TRBJ2-5; D is perhaps TRBD1 (5 bases). Germline values: CDR1 MNHNS, CDR2 SASEGT. The CDR3 extends over 13 amino acids. V was pared by 8 bases and J by 5 bases, with 15 bases between. This CDR3 is CASCRQGYETQYF. DNA of the CDR3: TGTGCCAGCTGTCGGCAGGGCTACGAGACCCAGTACTTC.

The chain employs TRBV6-4 and TRBJ2-7; maybe TRBD1 (6 bases). Trimming left V 6 bases short and J 2 bases short, with 14 bases between. This CDR3 contains 14 residues. CDR1 is MRHNA and CDR2 is SNTAGT in the germline V gene. CDR3: CASRHRDTTYEQYV. In DNA form, the CDR3 reads TGTGCCAGCAGGCACCGGGACACGACCTACGAGCAGTACGTC.

There are a few counts of this clonotype. The chain uses TRBV7-9 and TRBJ2-3, with TRBD1 as a possible D gene (7 bases). The germline gives CDR1 SEHNR, CDR2 FQNEAQ (reference sequence). The V and J ends lost 5 bases and 3 bases respectively, with 18 bases between them. This CDR3 is 16 amino acids long. Here the CDR3 reads CASSPGRGGLTDTQYF. The CDR3 region has the DNA TGTGCCAGCAGCCCCGGGAGAGGGGGCCTAACAGATACGCAGTATTTT.

The gene calls are TRBV7-9 and TRBJ2-7; D ambiguous. Germline lookup yields CDR1 SEHNR and CDR2 FQNEAQ (reference sequence). The V gene lost 3 bases and the J gene lost 0 bases, with 12 bases spanning the gap. This CDR3 contains 15 residues. CDR3 nucleotide sequence: TGTGCCAGCAGCTTCGGGTATCTTTTCTCCTACGAGCAGTACTTC. Translation gives CASSFGYLFSYEQYF.

This clonotype was seen only a few times. V and J are TRBV11-2 and TRBJ2-5; tentative D call: TRBD2 (7 bases). The ends were cut back, 1 base at V and 3 bases at J, with 15 bases in the middle. Germline assignment: CDR1 SGHAT and CDR2 FQNNGV. This CDR3 is built from 16 residues. In nucleotides, the CDR3 is TGTGCCAGCAGCTTAGCCTTTCGGGGGGCAGAAGAGACCCAGTACTTC. Translation gives CASSLAFRGAEETQYF.

This clonotype has only a few counts. The gene calls are TRBV24-1 and TRBJ1-5; unclear D gene. With 12 bases removed from V and 2 bases from J, the gap between germline ends came to 13 bases. The length of the CDR3 is 13 residues. Germline V gives CDR1 KGHDR, CDR2 SFDVKD. CDR3 loop: CAAPGDGNQPQHF. The CDR3 DNA follows: TGTGCCGCTCCGGGAGATGGCAATCAGCCCCAGCATTTT.